This T cell receptor beta chain was retrieved from a study of shared clonotypes between healthy human individuals. CD8 cells regarded as naive lacked CD45RO, were positively chosen for CCR7, and omitted terminally differentiated effector memory CD45RA+ cells. The study drew its donors from healthy HIV-negative adults without recent acute infections or vaccinations. Regarding the study as a whole: Sharing across several donors was seen in around 5% of naive CD4 clonotypes. The low donor count limited represented genetic and exposure-history diversity. Compared with memory subsets, naive subsets generally had larger estimated richness.

The CDR3 is 12 amino acids. V lost 8 bases to trimming and J lost 7 bases, with 12 bases between them. Per the germline V gene, CDR1 is SGHTA and CDR2 is FQGNSA. Points on this clone: Antigen specificity is unknown.

Produced via immunoSEQ multiplex PCR; TCRdb's table is partial and in-frame only. Here the sample spans about 1,900,000 clones, roughly 95% being singletons. Sequencing was performed on naive CD8+ T cells sorted from blood. The sequence derives from a young man in good health. The chain combines TRBV7-2 with TRBJ2-1; D unclear. CDR3 protein: CASFTLGNEQFF. The DNA for the CDR3 is TGTGCCAGCTTTACTTTGGGTAATGAGCAGTTCTTC.